Listed below are T cell receptor beta chains from one sample, sequenced in a study of T cell responses to AZD1222 COVID-19 vaccine. Using immunoSEQ multiplex PCR, the repertoire was profiled, and TCRdb retains in-frame clones only, with some absent. Here the sample spans approximately 170,000 clones, 85% to 90% being singletons. The starting material was peripheral blood, obtained on day 0 of AZD1222 vaccination. Receptors were obtained from an adult in good health. Both conserved end residues are part of each CDR3. Fields, in order: V gene, D gene, clone size, J gene, CDR3 protein, CDR3 DNA. D genes are given only for firm matches. Clone size appears in some rows only: once, few, many, or a class for an expanded clone.

TRBV4-1	TRBD1	once	TRBJ2-2	CASSLDRVGAGELFF	TGCGCCAGCAGCTTAGACAGGGTGGGTGCCGGGGAGCTGTTTTTT
TRBV28	NA	NA	TRBJ1-6	CASSFNSPLHF	TGTGCCAGCAGTTTTAATTCACCCCTCCACTTT
TRBV9	TRBD2	NA	TRBJ2-5	CASSAAGGLETQYF	TGTGCCAGCAGCGCTGCGGGGGGGCTGGAGACCCAGTACTTC
TRBV6-2/TRBV6-3	NA	NA	TRBJ2-7	CASSYAGGSYEQYF	TGTGCCAGCAGTTACGCCGGGGGATCCTACGAGCAGTACTTC
TRBV5-4	NA	NA	TRBJ2-1	CASSLAGWHNEQFF	TGTGCCAGCAGCTTGGCAGGGTGGCACAATGAGCAGTTCTTC
TRBV7-6	NA	NA	TRBJ2-3	CASSRGGSFPTDTQYF	TGTGCCAGCAGCCGAGGGGGGAGCTTCCCCACAGATACGCAGTATTTT
TRBV27	TRBD1	NA	TRBJ2-7	CASSITGGSSYEQYF	TGTGCCAGCAGTATTACAGGGGGATCTTCCTACGAGCAGTACTTC
TRBV3-1/TRBV3-2	NA	NA	TRBJ2-1	CASSPLKGAGDNEQFF	TGTGCCAGCAGCCCTCTCAAAGGAGCTGGGGACAATGAGCAGTTCTTC
TRBV2	NA	NA	TRBJ1-1	CASSEGEKGFTEAFF	TGTGCCAGCAGTGAAGGGGAAAAAGGGTTCACTGAAGCTTTCTTT
TRBV19	NA	NA	TRBJ2-1	CASSPLHGSYNEQFF	TGTGCCAGTAGTCCTCTTCACGGCTCCTACAATGAGCAGTTCTTC
TRBV2	NA	NA	TRBJ2-6	CATAARVLYGANVLTF	TGTGCCACCGCCGCCCGAGTACTGTATGGGGCCAACGTCCTGACTTTC
TRBV14	NA	NA	TRBJ2-6	CASSHLGTGFQGSGANVLTF	TGTGCCAGCAGCCACTTAGGAACGGGATTCCAGGGTTCTGGGGCCAACGTCCTGACTTTC
TRBV9	NA	NA	TRBJ1-4	CASSGGSANEKLFF	TGTGCCAGCAGCGGGGGGTCGGCTAATGAAAAACTGTTTTTT
TRBV19	NA	NA	TRBJ1-1	CASSVKGGFPNTEAFF	TGTGCCAGTAGCGTGAAAGGAGGGTTCCCGAACACTGAAGCTTTCTTT
TRBV30	NA	NA	TRBJ1-1	CAWSVRGVKGAFF	TGTGCCTGGAGTGTAAGGGGGGTAAAGGGAGCTTTCTTT
TRBV10-3	NA	NA	TRBJ1-3	CAISGVRGDSGNTIYF	TGTGCCATCAGTGGTGTACGGGGCGACTCTGGAAACACCATATATTTT
TRBV9	NA	few	TRBJ1-6	CASSVGRESYNSPLHF	TGTGCCAGCAGCGTAGGGAGGGAAAGCTATAATTCACCCCTCCACTTT
TRBV7-8	TRBD1	NA	TRBJ1-5	CASSRLDRAGQPQHF	TGTGCCAGCAGCCGACTCGACAGGGCCGGTCAGCCCCAGCATTTT
TRBV3-1/TRBV3-2	TRBD1	NA	TRBJ2-2	CASSQLPGTGNTGELFF	TGTGCCAGCAGCCAACTGCCCGGGACAGGGAACACCGGGGAGCTGTTTTTT
TRBV5-1	TRBD1	NA	TRBJ1-6	CASSHGTADNSPLHF	TGCGCCAGCAGCCACGGGACAGCGGATAATTCACCCCTCCACTTT
TRBV19	NA	NA	TRBJ2-2	CASSIDRTGELFF	TGTGCCAGTAGTATAGACCGGACCGGGGAGCTGTTTTTT
TRBV11-3	TRBD1	NA	TRBJ2-5	CASSLGTGGPQETQYF	TGTGCCAGCAGCTTAGGAACAGGGGGCCCACAAGAGACCCAGTACTTC
TRBV19	NA	once	TRBJ2-3	CASSIELGDTQYF	TGTGCCAGTAGTATTGAGCTGGGGGATACGCAGTATTTT
TRBV12-5	NA	NA	TRBJ1-1	CASGFVGGTEAFF	TGTGCTAGTGGTTTCGTTGGGGGCACTGAAGCTTTCTTT
TRBV5-1	NA	once	TRBJ1-1	CASQAGDGTEAFF	TGCGCCAGCCAGGCAGGGGATGGCACTGAAGCTTTCTTT
TRBV7-3	NA	NA	TRBJ2-3	CASSLNFQGTGPTDTQYF	TGTGCCAGCAGCTTAAATTTTCAGGGGACCGGACCCACAGATACGCAGTATTTT
TRBV5-6	TRBD2	NA	TRBJ2-7	CASSLQLAAEQYF	TGTGCCAGCAGCCTCCAACTAGCGGCCGAGCAGTACTTC
TRBV6-7	NA	NA	TRBJ2-5	CASSYPGGQETQYF	TGTGCCAGCAGTTACCCCGGAGGGCAAGAGACCCAGTACTTC